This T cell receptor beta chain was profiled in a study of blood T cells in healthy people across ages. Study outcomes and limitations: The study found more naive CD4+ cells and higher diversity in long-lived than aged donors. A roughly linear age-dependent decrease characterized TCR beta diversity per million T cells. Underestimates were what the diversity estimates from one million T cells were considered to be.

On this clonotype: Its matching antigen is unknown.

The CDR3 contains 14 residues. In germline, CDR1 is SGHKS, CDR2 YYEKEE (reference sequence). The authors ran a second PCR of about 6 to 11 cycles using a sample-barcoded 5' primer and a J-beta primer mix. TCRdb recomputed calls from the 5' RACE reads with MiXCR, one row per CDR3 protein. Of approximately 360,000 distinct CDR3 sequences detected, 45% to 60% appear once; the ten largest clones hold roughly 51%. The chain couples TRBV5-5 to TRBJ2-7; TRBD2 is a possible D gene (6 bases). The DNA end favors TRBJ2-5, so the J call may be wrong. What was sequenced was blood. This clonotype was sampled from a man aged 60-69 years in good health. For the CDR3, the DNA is TGTGCCAGCAGCGCCGGACTACTGGAGGAGACCCAGTACTTC. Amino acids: CASSAGLLEETQYF.